Below are 31 T cell receptor beta chains sequenced from a single sample in a study of shared T cell receptors in the human thymus. Clones were sequenced by immunoSEQ multiplex PCR, and TCRdb holds only the in-frame ones, with some missing. The sample contains 650,000 to 950,000 clones, 80% to 90% of which appear only once. The sample also formed part of further work on human thymus T cells.

The specimen was thymocytes. The source of these receptors is a girl under three years old with a congenital heart defect.

V gene TRBV29-1 combines with J gene TRBJ2-3; a possible D gene is TRBD2 (6 bases). CDR1 is SQVTM, CDR2 ANQGSEA, per germline. V was trimmed by 8 bases and J by 0 bases, leaving 15 bases between them. The CDR3 is 14 amino acids. DNA of the CDR3: TGCAGCACGAGACGGGACTCTAGCACAGATACGCAGTATTTT. It encodes CSTRRDSSTDTQYF.

The CDR3 loop is CASSQGQDSSYGYTF. In DNA, the CDR3 is TGTGCCAGCAGCCAAGGACAGGATTCCTCCTATGGCTACACCTTC. The chain employs TRBV14 and TRBJ1-2, with a weak D call TRBD1 (6 bases). Germline-derived CDR1 and CDR2 are SGHDN and FVKESK. CDR3 length equals 15 residues. Deletions cut 1 base from V and 4 bases from J, with 13 bases between.

The chain links TRBV28 to TRBJ1-5; possible D gene TRBD1, 6 bases. V gave up 5 bases and J gave up 1 base, with 15 bases separating them. The CDR3 loop spans 16 amino acids. Germline CDR1 MDHEN, CDR2 SYDVKM. Here the CDR3 reads CASSDIQGHSNQPQHF. CDR3 nucleotide sequence: TGTGCCAGCAGTGATATACAGGGTCACAGCAATCAGCCCCAGCATTTT.

Comment on this clone: At one of its ends the junction is not consistent with the germline gene, which may arise from a read error. Other DNA sequences in this sample translate to the same CDR3. The chain is built from TRBV5-1 and TRBJ1-6; TRBD1 agrees at 7 bases. The V gene's germline CDR1 is SGHRS and CDR2 YFSETQ. The CDR3 extends over 17 amino acids. DNA of the CDR3: TGCGCCAGCAGCCCCTACAGTGGGACAGATAATAATTCCCCCCTCCACTTT. Residues: CASSPYSGTDNNSPLHF.

This rearrangement joins TRBV27 to TRBJ2-3, with 11 bases aligning to TRBD2. Looked up from germline, CDR1 is MNHEY and CDR2 is SMNVEV (reference sequence). The CDR3 is 19 amino acids. The junction had 13 bases not matched to a gene; V was cut back by 4 bases and J by 1 base. This CDR3 reads CASSYYSTASGGRTDTQYF. The CDR3 coding sequence is TGTGCCAGCAGTTATTATTCTACGGCTAGCGGGGGGCGCACAGATACGCAGTATTTT.

The gene calls are TRBV10-3 and TRBJ1-1; D call uncertain. V was shortened by 5 bases and J by 2 bases, with 18 bases between the two germline ends. The CDR3 runs 16 residues. Germline lookup yields CDR1 ENHRY and CDR2 SYGVKD. The CDR3 coding sequence is TGTGCCATCAGTCCCACCCTCCCAGGCCCTAACACTGAAGCTTTCTTT. Translating gives CAISPTLPGPNTEAFF.

V gene TRBV13 combines with J gene TRBJ1-1; D is unclear. Trimming stripped 1 base from V and 6 bases from J, with 12 bases between. Germline values: CDR1 PRHDT, CDR2 FYEKMQ (reference sequence). The CDR3 extends over 14 amino acids. The CDR3 DNA follows: TGTGCCAGCAGCTTAGCCCCCCAAGCACCTGAAGCTTTCTTT. Amino acids: CASSLAPQAPEAFF.

V usage is TRBV4-1 and J usage is TRBJ1-2; D unresolved. V was clipped by 0 bases and J by 1 base, with 15 bases between them. Germline loops: CDR1 MGHRA, CDR2 YSYEKL. The CDR3 spans 17 residues. CDR3 amino acids: CASSQETILWGNYGYTF. For the CDR3, the DNA is TGCGCCAGCAGCCAAGAGACTATTTTGTGGGGTAACTATGGCTACACCTTC.

This clone has a single count. The chain carries TRBV6-6 and TRBJ2-7; 9 positions agree with TRBD1. The CDR3 has 15 amino acids. V trimming: 7 bases; J trimming: 0 bases; junction bases outside the gene matches: 7. From germline, CDR1 is MNHNY and CDR2 SVGAGI (reference sequence). The CDR3 DNA follows: TGTGCCAGCATCGGGACAGGGCGGCCCTCCTACGAGCAGTACTTC. As protein: CASIGTGRPSYEQYF.

This clone was picked up a small number of times. The rearrangement uses TRBV5-6 and TRBJ1-3, with 9 nucleotides matching TRBD1. The ends lost 4 bases at V and 3 bases at J; junction bases unmatched: 14. The CDR3 spans 18 residues. Looked up from germline, CDR1 is SGHDT and CDR2 is YYEEEE. The CDR3 region has the DNA TGTGCCAGCAGCCGGAGCCAACCACAGGGGGCTTATGGAAACACCATATATTTT. Protein product: CASSRSQPQGAYGNTIYF. The full variable domain, rest sourced from reference TRBV5-6 and TRBJ1-3, is DAGVTQSPTHLIKTRGQQVTLRCSPKSGHDTVSWYQQALGQGPQFIFQYYEEEERQRGNFPDRFSGHQFPNYSSELNVNALLLGDSALYLCASSRSQPQGAYGNTIYFGEGSWLTVV.

This chain uses TRBV5-6 with TRBJ1-6; TRBD1 matches 7 bases. Looked up from germline, CDR1 is SGHDT and CDR2 is YYEEEE. This CDR3 region has 12 residues. The ends lost 4 bases at V and 13 bases at J; junction bases unmatched: 5. CDR3 bases: TGTGCCAGCAGCCTACGGGACAGTCCCCTCCACTTT. Translation gives CASSLRDSPLHF. Supplemented by reference TRBV5-6 and TRBJ1-6, the full variable domain reads DAGVTQSPTHLIKTRGQQVTLRCSPKSGHDTVSWYQQALGQGPQFIFQYYEEEERQRGNFPDRFSGHQFPNYSSELNVNALLLGDSALYLCASSLRDSPLHFGNGTRLTVT.

V and J are TRBV5-1 and TRBJ1-4, with a tentative D call TRBD1 (6 bases). V was trimmed by 0 bases and J by 7 bases, leaving 16 bases between them. The germline CDR1 and CDR2 sequences are SGHRS and YFSETQ. The CDR3 runs to 16 residues. The CDR3 spells CASSLEQQGGGEKLFF. The CDR3 DNA reads as TGCGCCAGCAGCTTGGAACAACAGGGTGGGGGTGAAAAACTGTTTTTT.

This chain uses TRBV10-3 with TRBJ1-1; 8 positions match TRBD1. CDR1 and CDR2 from the germline V gene are ENHRY and SYGVKD. CDR3 length: 19 amino acids. The ends lost 5 bases at V and 0 bases at J; junction bases unmatched: 17. The CDR3 coding sequence is TGTGCCATCAGTATAGGGACAGGTCCACCCATAGCTATGAACACTGAAGCTTTCTTT. This gives the protein CAISIGTGPPIAMNTEAFF.

The J gene is TRBJ2-5, the V gene TRBV10-3; 7 bases map to TRBD1. J lost 5 bases, V lost 5 bases, and 5 bases had no gene match. The germline V gene encodes CDR1 ENHRY and CDR2 SYGVKD. The CDR3 has 13 residues. This CDR3 is CAISHRRGETQYF. The CDR3 nucleotides read TGTGCCATCAGTCACCGCAGGGGGGAGACCCAGTACTTC.

The chain carries TRBV5-4 and TRBJ2-5; 14 nucleotides match TRBD2. The V gene end was trimmed by 0 bases and the J gene end by 5 bases; junction bases not matched to a gene: 12. The germline gives CDR1 SGHNT, CDR2 YYREEE (reference sequence). The CDR3 is made up of 19 amino acids. The CDR3 DNA follows: TGTGCCAGCAGCTTGGACCTGCGACTAGCGGGGGGGCCGGGGGAGACCCAGTACTTC. Translated: CASSLDLRLAGGPGETQYF.

The chain combines TRBV5-1 with TRBJ1-1, with 9 bases aligning to TRBD1. The CDR3 contains 24 residues. Per germline, CDR1 SGHRS and CDR2 YFSETQ. The J segment lost 0 bases and the V segment lost 3 bases, leaving 30 bases of the junction unmatched. The CDR3 loop is CASSSPGTGKAWTLGEVLNTEAFF. In DNA, the CDR3 is TGCGCCAGCAGCTCCCCCGGGACAGGGAAGGCCTGGACTTTGGGTGAAGTACTGAACACTGAAGCTTTCTTT.

The chain carries TRBV30 and TRBJ1-2; tentatively, D is TRBD1 (5 bases). The ends were cut back, 1 base at V and 6 bases at J, with 21 bases in the middle. CDR1 and CDR2 (germline): GTSNPN, SVGIG (reference sequence). The CDR3 runs 16 residues. The CDR3 region has the DNA TGTGCCTGGAGTGCCAATTCCAGGGATAGTGATAATGGCTACACCTTC. Translation gives CAWSANSRDSDNGYTF.

The chain combines TRBV28 with TRBJ1-5, with 7 bases lining up with TRBD1. The V segment lost 5 bases and the J segment 12 bases; nucleotides outside the gene matches: 7. There are 12 residues in the CDR3. Germline V gene lookup returns CDR1 MDHEN and CDR2 SYDVKM. CDR3 bases: TGTGCCAGCAGTGACCGGGACAGACGCCAGCATTTT. Translating it yields CASSDRDRRQHF. The full variable domain, in which reference TRBV28 and TRBJ1-5 provide the parts outside the CDR3, is DVKVTQSSRYLVKRTGEKVFLECVQDMDHENMFWYRQDPGLGLRLIYFSYDVKMKEKGDIPEGYSVSREKKERFSLILESASTNQTSMYLCASSDRDRRQHFGDGTRLSIL.

The CDR3, as DNA: TGTGCCAGCAGCTCCGGAGGGGAAAAACTGTTTTTT. It translates to CASSSGGEKLFF. The genes are TRBV7-9 and TRBJ1-4; D ambiguous. The V gene lost 4 bases and the J gene lost 8 bases, with 8 bases spanning the gap. CDR1 and CDR2 (germline): SEHNR, FQNEAQ (reference sequence). The CDR3 is 12 residues long.

The rearrangement joins TRBV5-1 to TRBJ1-4; D gene uncertain. Trimming shortened V by 6 bases and J by 1 base, and 13 bases separated the two germline ends. Germline assignment: CDR1 SGHRS and CDR2 YFSETQ. This CDR3 is 15 amino acids long. CDR3 sequence (DNA): TGCGCCAGCACCTGGAGGACGATAACTAATGAAAAACTGTTTTTT. Its translation: CASTWRTITNEKLFF.

The chain carries TRBV7-2 and TRBJ2-1; 11 nucleotides line up with TRBD2. The J segment lost 0 bases and the V segment lost 3 bases, leaving 10 bases of the junction unmatched. The CDR3 runs to 19 residues. The V gene's germline CDR1 is SGHTA and CDR2 FQGNSA. The CDR3 loop reads CASSFLAGGHPSSYNEQFF. The CDR3 DNA follows: TGTGCCAGCAGCTTCCTAGCGGGGGGACATCCTAGCTCCTACAATGAGCAGTTCTTC.

The chain has TRBV7-8 and TRBJ1-5; a possible D gene is TRBD1 (6 bases). Per the germline V gene, CDR1 is SGHVS and CDR2 is FQNEAQ. The ends were cut back, 5 bases at V and 4 bases at J, with 9 bases in the middle. The CDR3 is 13 residues long. The CDR3 DNA reads as TGTGCCAGCAGCCGGACAGTAAATCAGCCCCAGCATTTT. It specifies CASSRTVNQPQHF.

The V and J genes are TRBV4-1 and TRBJ2-7; D uncertain. V lost 4 bases and J lost 5, with 24 bases in between. The CDR3 is 17 amino acids. Germline V gives CDR1 MGHRA, CDR2 YSYEKL. CDR3 sequence (DNA): TGCGCCAGCAGCCCTCGGGTCAGTGTAAGGCCTAGGAACGAGCAGTACTTC. Its protein is CASSPRVSVRPRNEQYF.

The J gene is TRBJ2-6, the V gene TRBV9, with a possible D match to TRBD1 (7 bases). The V end lost 4 bases, the J end lost 2 bases, and 13 bases lay between the germline ends. Germline V lookup: CDR1 SGDLS, CDR2 YYNGEE. CDR3 length: 16 amino acids. The CDR3 spells CASSPVRGAGANVLTF. CDR3 coding DNA: TGTGCCAGCAGCCCCGTCAGGGGGGCTGGGGCCAACGTCCTGACTTTC.

J is TRBJ1-1 and V is TRBV5-1, with 7 bases that match TRBD1. Per germline, CDR1 SGHRS and CDR2 YFSETQ. The CDR3 runs 17 residues. Trimming took 0 bases from V and 1 from J; bases not matched to a gene: 9. The CDR3 region is CASSLAGGTGENTEAFF. CDR3 coding DNA: TGCGCCAGCAGCTTGGCCGGGGGAACAGGGGAGAACACTGAAGCTTTCTTT.

The CDR3 spells CSVGYKSPSGANEQFF. DNA of the CDR3: TGCAGCGTGGGTTACAAATCACCGAGCGGGGCAAATGAGCAGTTCTTC. The chain carries TRBV29-1 and TRBJ2-1; TRBD2 aligns across 7 bases. The CDR3 contains 16 residues. After removal of 6 bases from V and 7 bases from J, the junction contained 18 bases not matched to a gene. In germline, CDR1 is SQVTM, CDR2 ANQGSEA.

The chain combines TRBV29-1 with TRBJ1-5; TRBD1 aligns across 7 bases. The trim removed 6 bases at V and 6 bases at J, leaving 8 bases unmatched. Per the germline V gene, CDR1 is SQVTM and CDR2 is ANQGSEA. The CDR3 runs to 13 residues. CDR3 amino acids: CSVLQGRGQPQHF. The DNA for the CDR3 is TGCAGCGTCCTACAGGGGCGAGGTCAGCCCCAGCATTTT.

The V call is TRBV11-2, the J call TRBJ1-2; 11 bases are a match to TRBD1. CDR1 SGHAT and CDR2 FQNNGV come from the germline V gene. This CDR3 has 15 amino acids. Losses at the gene ends were 0 bases for V and 7 bases for J; bases not matched to a gene: 4. The CDR3 spells CASSLDRTGGGGYTF. The CDR3 DNA sequence: TGTGCCAGCAGCTTAGATAGGACAGGGGGCGGTGGCTACACCTTC. The full variable domain, its missing parts supplied by reference TRBV11-2 and TRBJ1-2, is EAGVAQSPRYKIIEKRQSVAFWCNPISGHATLYWYQQILGQGPKLLIQFQNNGVVDDSQLPKDRFSAERLKGVDSTLKIQPAKLEDSAVYLCASSLDRTGGGGYTFGSGTRLTVV.

The V gene is TRBV7-3, the J gene TRBJ2-3; TRBD1 aligns across 7 bases. Per the germline V gene, CDR1 is SGHTA and CDR2 is FQGTGA. The CDR3 is made up of 16 amino acids. Trimming removed 0 bases from V and 4 bases from J; junction bases left unmatched: 7. In nucleotides, the CDR3 is TGTGCCAGCAGCTTAACTATGGGACAGACCCCAGATACGCAGTATTTT. Residues: CASSLTMGQTPDTQYF.

In its sample, this clone was seen a few times. The V gene is TRBV25-1, the J gene TRBJ1-1; D possibly corresponds to TRBD1 (6 bases). V was pared by 5 bases and J by 3 bases, with 16 bases between. Germline loops: CDR1 MGHDK, CDR2 SYGVNS. The CDR3 sequence is 15 residues long. The CDR3 loop reads CASSLTRDNHTEAFF. The CDR3 nucleotides are TGTGCCAGCAGTCTGACCCGGGACAACCACACTGAAGCTTTCTTT.

The genes are TRBV15 and TRBJ1-2, with 9 bases aligning to TRBD1. CDR1 and CDR2 (germline): LNHNV, YYDKDF (reference sequence). The CDR3 totals 15 residues. V dropped 0 bases and J dropped 8; count of bases not matched to a gene: 7. The CDR3 loop reads CATSRDLGQGEGYTF. DNA for the CDR3: TGTGCCACCAGCAGAGATTTGGGACAGGGTGAAGGCTACACCTTC.